The rows below give T cell receptor beta chains drawn from one sample of a study of tumor and adjacent non-tumor tissue in lung cancer. TCRdb re-called the multiplex PCR reads through MiXCR, storing one row per CDR3 protein. Of tens of thousands of distinct CDR3 sequences listed, over 60% are singletons. The specimen sequenced was lung tumor tissue. Receptor source: a woman in her 40s with non-small cell lung cancer. Each CDR3 is given with its conserved first and last residue. The order of the fields is V gene, clone size, CDR3 length, D gene, J gene, CDR3 protein, CDR3 DNA. The D gene is left open where the match is weak. The size field is filled for only some rows; it gives once, few, many or a size class.

V: TRBV6-5
size: medium-sized
length: 16
D: -
J: TRBJ1-4
CDR3: CASALSQGPLNEKLFF
DNA: TGTGCCAGCGCTCTGTCTCAGGGGCCACTTAATGAAAAACTGTTTTTT

V: TRBV7-8
size: -
length: 14
D: -
J: TRBJ2-7
CDR3: CASSLDGRVYEQYF
DNA: TGTGCCAGCAGCTTAGACGGGCGGGTCTACGAGCAGTACTTC

V: TRBV24-1
size: many
length: 13
D: -
J: TRBJ2-5
CDR3: CATIAGDQETQYF
DNA: TGTGCCACCATAGCCGGGGACCAAGAGACCCAGTACTTC

V: TRBV6-6
size: -
length: 17
D: TRBD2
J: TRBJ2-1
CDR3: CVSSYYLAGGEGYEQFF
DNA: TGTGTCAGCAGTTACTACCTAGCGGGGGGGGAGGGGTATGAGCAGTTCTTC

V: TRBV6-5
size: many
length: 16
D: -
J: TRBJ2-3
CDR3: CASSLSAPRPQDTQYF
DNA: TGTGCCAGCAGTCTATCAGCCCCCAGACCCCAGGATACGCAGTATTTT

V: TRBV5-1
size: -
length: 16
D: TRBD1
J: TRBJ2-1
CDR3: CASSMTPDRGDNEQFF
DNA: TGCGCCAGCAGCATGACCCCGGACAGGGGAGACAATGAGCAGTTCTTC

V: TRBV10-3
size: -
length: 14
D: -
J: TRBJ2-5
CDR3: CAIRPTREGETQYF
DNA: TGTGCCATCAGACCGACAAGGGAAGGGGAGACCCAGTACTTC

V: TRBV11-2
size: -
length: 18
D: TRBD2
J: TRBJ2-1
CDR3: CDSSSHIVTSGGPREQFF
DNA: TGTGACAGCAGCTCGCACATCGTAACTAGCGGGGGACCAAGGGAGCAGTTCTTC

V: TRBV27
size: -
length: 16
D: -
J: TRBJ1-4
CDR3: CASSNFYGTVNEKLFF
DNA: TGTGCCAGCAGCAACTTCTACGGGACGGTGAATGAAAAACTGTTTTTT

V: TRBV29-1
size: -
length: 14
D: TRBD2
J: TRBJ2-1
CDR3: CDVTSGLSYNEQFF
DNA: TGCGACGTGACTAGCGGTTTATCTTACAATGAGCAGTTCTTC

V: TRBV6-5
size: medium-sized
length: 16
D: -
J: TRBJ2-2
CDR3: CASSRSRTANTGELFF
DNA: TGTGCCAGCAGCCGCAGTCGGACAGCGAACACCGGGGAGCTGTTTTTT

V: TRBV5-4
size: -
length: 15
D: TRBD1
J: TRBJ2-3
CDR3: CASSAGTGGRDTQYF
DNA: TGTGCCAGCAGTGCCGGGACAGGGGGCCGAGATACGCAGTATTTT

V: TRBV7-8
size: many
length: 17
D: -
J: TRBJ2-2
CDR3: CASSPSWTATSLGELFF
DNA: TGTGCCAGCAGCCCCTCCTGGACCGCCACCTCACTCGGGGAGCTGTTTTTT

V: TRBV11-3
size: -
length: 14
D: TRBD1
J: TRBJ2-7
CDR3: CVRSPGQGSYEQYF
DNA: TGTGTCAGGAGCCCCGGACAGGGTTCTTACGAGCAGTACTTC

V: TRBV28
size: -
length: 15
D: TRBD1
J: TRBJ2-7
CDR3: CGSSLIADRAYEQYF
DNA: TGTGGCAGTAGTCTGATCGCTGACAGGGCCTACGAGCAGTACTTC

V: TRBV28
size: -
length: 16
D: TRBD1
J: TRBJ2-2
CDR3: CASSYAHRGNIGELFF
DNA: TGTGCCAGCAGTTATGCGCACAGGGGTAACATCGGGGAGCTGTTTTTT

V: TRBV11-2
size: medium-sized
length: 16
D: -
J: TRBJ2-3
CDR3: CASSFRSASGTDTQYF
DNA: TGTGCCAGCAGCTTCCGTAGTGCTAGCGGCACAGATACGCAGTATTTT

V: TRBV11-3
size: once
length: 15
D: -
J: TRBJ2-5
CDR3: CASSPWGTAYETQYF
DNA: TGTGCCAGCAGCCCTTGGGGGACGGCATACGAGACCCAGTACTTT

V: TRBV6-5
size: -
length: 15
D: -
J: TRBJ2-2
CDR3: CTISYELEDTGELFF
DNA: TGTACCATCAGTTACGAGTTGGAGGACACCGGGGAGCTGTTTTTT

V: TRBV14
size: -
length: 13
D: -
J: TRBJ1-2
CDR3: CASGLGLHYGYTF
DNA: TGTGCCAGCGGCCTGGGATTGCACTATGGCTACACCTTC

V: TRBV11-2
size: -
length: 14
D: TRBD1
J: TRBJ2-7
CDR3: CACSFGQVAYEQYF
DNA: TGTGCCTGCAGCTTCGGACAGGTGGCGTACGAGCAGTACTTC

V: TRBV29-1
size: once
length: 14
D: -
J: TRBJ1-2
CDR3: CSVVLFVGMQGYTF
DNA: TGCAGCGTTGTATTATTTGTCGGTATGCAGGGCTACACCTTC

V: TRBV24-1
size: -
length: 13
D: -
J: TRBJ2-3
CDR3: CITSDYTTDTQYF
DNA: TGTATCACCAGTGATTACACGACAGATACGCAGTATTTT

V: TRBV4-1
size: -
length: 16
D: TRBD1
J: TRBJ2-7
CDR3: CASSQDWRTGRYKQYF
DNA: TGCGCCAGCAGTCAAGACTGGAGGACAGGGCGGTACAAGCAGTACTTC

V: TRBV11-2
size: -
length: 13
D: -
J: TRBJ1-1
CDR3: CANSFREGAGAFF
DNA: TGTGCCAACAGCTTTCGTGAGGGTGCGGGGGCTTTCTTT

V: TRBV29-1
size: -
length: 14
D: -
J: TRBJ2-1
CDR3: CSVAAEQIYNGQFF
DNA: TGCAGCGTTGCCGCGGAACAGATCTACAATGGACAGTTCTTC

V: TRBV6-6
size: -
length: 15
D: -
J: TRBJ1-2
CDR3: CASSPRDRGTGGYTF
DNA: TGTGCCAGCAGCCCACGGGATAGGGGGACGGGAGGCTACACCTTC

V: TRBV29-1
size: -
length: 13
D: -
J: TRBJ1-2
CDR3: CSVLAQVASGYTF
DNA: TGCAGCGTTCTCGCACAGGTGGCGAGTGGCTACACCTTC

V: TRBV19
size: -
length: 15
D: TRBD1
J: TRBJ2-7
CDR3: CASRKEGQGSYEQYF
DNA: TGTGCCAGTAGGAAGGAGGGACAGGGCAGCTACGAGCAGTACTTC

V: TRBV29-1
size: -
length: 13
D: -
J: TRBJ2-2
CDR3: CSVRTANTGELFF
DNA: TGCAGCGTCAGGACTGCGAACACCGGGGAGCTGTTTTTT

V: TRBV28
size: many
length: 14
D: TRBD2
J: TRBJ2-1
CDR3: CANRTSGRHNEQFF
DNA: TGTGCCAACCGGACTAGCGGGAGACACAATGAGCAGTTCTTC

V: TRBV10-2
size: once
length: 16
D: TRBD2
J: TRBJ2-3
CDR3: CASRLTSSGLTDTQCF
DNA: TGCGCCAGCAGATTGACGTCTAGCGGCCTTACAGATACGCAGTGTTTT

V: TRBV4-2
size: -
length: 18
D: -
J: TRBJ2-4
CDR3: CASSLSWTDSGAKNIQHF
DNA: TGTGCCAGCAGCCTATCATGGACAGATAGCGGAGCCAAAAATATTCAGCACTTC

V: TRBV6-2/TRBV6-3
size: -
length: 14
D: -
J: TRBJ1-2
CDR3: CTSNWKEVSYGYTF
DNA: TGTACCAGCAATTGGAAGGAGGTTAGCTATGGCTACACCTTC

V: TRBV6-1
size: -
length: 18
D: TRBD2
J: TRBJ2-2
CDR3: CAGSEQMSRTSFTGELFF
DNA: TGTGCCGGCAGTGAACAGATGTCCAGGACTAGTTTCACCGGTGAGCTGTTTTTT

V: TRBV11-2
size: once
length: 14
D: -
J: TRBJ2-7
CDR3: CTSISPKEAWEQYF
DNA: TGTACCAGCATCTCCCCCAAGGAAGCGTGGGAGCAGTACTTC

V: TRBV29-1
size: -
length: 14
D: TRBD2
J: TRBJ2-3
CDR3: CSVLKETSTDTEYF
DNA: TGTAGCGTTCTTAAGGAGACTAGCACAGATACGGAGTATTTT

V: TRBV11-2
size: -
length: 17
D: TRBD2
J: TRBJ2-1
CDR3: CANSFRATCGSVNEQLF
DNA: TGTGCCAACAGCTTTCGGGCGACTTGCGGGAGTGTCAATGAGCAGTTGTTC

V: TRBV10-2
size: -
length: 16
D: -
J: TRBJ2-1
CDR3: CASSESRGSAYNEQFF
DNA: TGCGCCAGCAGTGAGTCGAGGGGCTCAGCGTACAATGAGCAGTTCTTC

V: TRBV29-1
size: -
length: 12
D: -
J: TRBJ2-3
CDR3: CSPSFGARYAVF
DNA: TGCAGTCCAAGCTTCGGGGCCAGATACGCAGTATTT

V: TRBV29-1
size: -
length: 16
D: -
J: TRBJ2-7
CDR3: CSVEDRITMGGYEQYF
DNA: TGCAGCGTTGAAGATCGGATTACGATGGGGGGTTACGAGCAGTACTTC

V: TRBV20-1
size: -
length: 12
D: -
J: TRBJ2-3
CDR3: CSASSAANTQYF
DNA: TGCAGTGCTAGTTCGGCGGCGAATACGCAGTATTTT

V: TRBV6-5
size: -
length: 14
D: -
J: TRBJ2-7
CDR3: CASTRPGPGDEQYF
DNA: TGTGCCAGCACCAGACCGGGACCAGGTGACGAGCAGTACTTC

V: TRBV6-6
size: -
length: 11
D: -
J: TRBJ1-2
CDR3: CARSIKDGYTF
DNA: TGTGCCCGCAGTATCAAGGATGGCTACACCTTC

V: TRBV11-2
size: -
length: 16
D: TRBD2
J: TRBJ2-1
CDR3: CARSLESLAGRNEQFF
DNA: TGTGCCCGCAGCTTAGAGTCACTAGCGGGGCGCAATGAGCAGTTCTTC